This T cell receptor (beta chain) was obtained from a study of cytomegalovirus exposure and HLA in healthy donors. Overall study findings and caveats: 87-base-pair reads could not separate some V segments, including TRBV6-2 and TRBV6-3. According to a later analysis, most TCR beta chains associated with CMV appeared HLA-restricted.

V was pared by 6 bases and J by 1 base, with 21 bases between. Germline loops: CDR1 MNHEY, CDR2 SMNVEV (reference sequence). The CDR3 is made up of 17 amino acids. The PCR used 60 Vbeta and 13 Jbeta primers. Measured with immunoSEQ multiplex PCR; TCRdb has only the in-frame clones, and not every one. The repertoire holds 150,000 to 200,000 clones, roughly 83% seen once, with about 1.6% in the top ten. In regard to this clone: Its antigen is undetermined.

This clonotype originated in a woman aged 45 to 65 in good health and CMV-seronegative. The genes are TRBV27 and TRBJ1-1, with a weak D call TRBD1 (5 bases). The sequenced material came from PBMCs. The chain's CDR3 is CASSKTSRGLANTEAFF. The CDR3 nucleotides are TGTGCCAGCAGCAAAACCTCAAGGGGCTTAGCGAACACTGAAGCTTTCTTT.